This T cell receptor beta chain appears in the sequencing data of a study of post-analysis software for immune sequencing data. Germline assignment: CDR1 MNHNY and CDR2 SVGAGI (reference sequence). Trimming took 6 bases from V and 5 from J, leaving 19 bases between them. The CDR3 sequence is 15 residues long. Carried by the TCR beta cDNA libraries were unique molecular identifiers. TCRdb recomputed calls from the PCR reads with MiXCR, one row per CDR3 protein. Of about 400,000 distinct CDR3 sequences listed, around 37% were seen once; the top ten hold 13%. There are a few counts of this clonotype. Its target is not known. Whole-study results and caveats: TRBV segments more frequent in patients than in controls numbered five and included TRBV5-6, TRBV5-1 and TRBV20-1. Normalized Chao1 diversity was significantly lower in multiple sclerosis patients than in controls.

The TCR comes from a girl under 18 with multiple sclerosis. This rearrangement joins TRBV6-6 to TRBJ1-1; tentative D call: TRBD1 (5 bases). Sequences were obtained from blood. In nucleotides, the CDR3 is TGTGCCAGCAGCCCCCCCCGGGCGGAGGGGACTGAAGCTTTCTTT. This translates into CASSPPRAEGTEAFF.